The rows below give T cell receptor beta chains drawn from one sample of a study of CD8+ T cells in alopecia areata. This table comes from immunoSEQ multiplex PCR, and its TCRdb copy is limited to in-frame clones, with some not included. The sample has 200,000 to 250,000 clones; more than 30% are singletons. The sample was CD4+ T cells sorted from blood, taken between weeks 30 and 35, from a patient treated with tofacitinib. The receptors come from a human donor with alopecia areata. Each CDR3 is given with its conserved first and last residue. Fields, in order: CDR3 length, V gene, clone size, J gene, D gene, CDR3 protein, CDR3 DNA. D genes are given only for firm matches. Only some rows state a clone size, as once, few, many or a class for expanded clones.

>15|TRBV6-5|-|TRBJ2-1|-
CASSYSSGRYNEQFF
TGTGCCAGCAGTTACTCGAGTGGGCGGTACAATGAGCAGTTCTTC
>13|TRBV11-2|-|TRBJ2-1|-
CASSLVVYNEQFF
TGTGCCAGCAGCTTAGTAGTGTACAATGAGCAGTTCTTC
>16|TRBV5-4|-|TRBJ2-1|TRBD2
CASSLGGTSGYNEQFF
TGTGCCAGCAGCTTGGGGGGGACTAGCGGATACAATGAGCAGTTCTTC
>15|TRBV6-5|-|TRBJ1-2|-
CASRQLPDGAYGYTF
TGTGCCAGCAGGCAGCTCCCTGATGGGGCCTATGGCTACACCTTC
>15|TRBV5-4|-|TRBJ2-3|-
CASSLGGNRLDTQYF
TGTGCCAGCAGCTTGGGAGGTAACCGGCTGGATACGCAGTATTTT
>15|TRBV30|-|TRBJ2-7|TRBD1
CAWSVSGQPSYEQYF
TGTGCCTGGAGTGTTTCGGGACAGCCCTCCTACGAGCAGTACTTC
>15|TRBV19|-|TRBJ1-1|-
CASSMAARGNTEAFF
TGTGCCAGTAGTATGGCGGCCAGAGGGAACACTGAAGCTTTCTTT
>12|TRBV29-1|few|TRBJ1-1|-
CSVGDLGSRAFF
TGCAGCGTGGGGGACCTCGGATCCCGAGCTTTCTTT
>14|TRBV30|-|TRBJ1-1|-
CATRARDKNTEAFF
TGTGCTACAAGAGCCCGGGACAAGAACACTGAAGCTTTCTTT
>17|TRBV10-3|few|TRBJ2-1|TRBD2
CAISDPPVAGGPDEQFF
TGTGCCATCAGTGACCCACCGGTAGCGGGAGGGCCCGATGAGCAGTTCTTC
>13|TRBV9|-|TRBJ2-4|-
CASSVDQGNIQYF
TGTGCCAGCAGCGTAGATCAGGGGAACATTCAGTACTTC
>17|TRBV5-1|-|TRBJ1-4|TRBD1
CASSFGKGGGPNEKLFF
TGCGCCAGCAGCTTCGGCAAAGGGGGCGGCCCCAATGAAAAACTGTTTTTT
>14|TRBV2|few|TRBJ2-7|TRBD1
CATSGTGGFYEQYF
TGTGCCACCAGCGGGACAGGGGGCTTCTACGAGCAGTACTTC
>18|TRBV11-2|-|TRBJ1-2|-
CASSLDLRRSRGSDGYTF
TGTGCCAGCAGCTTAGATCTCCGCAGGTCGCGAGGGAGTGATGGCTACACCTTC
>11|TRBV29-1|-|TRBJ1-1|-
CSVTRNTEAFF
TGCAGCGTTACACGGAACACTGAAGCTTTCTTT
>17|TRBV19|few|TRBJ1-2|-
CASGDGGQGKLGRGYTF
TGTGCCAGTGGGGACGGTGGCCAGGGAAAGCTCGGCCGGGGCTACACCTTC
>14|TRBV6-5|few|TRBJ2-2|TRBD1
CASRDDRGRGELFF
TGTGCCAGCAGAGACGACAGGGGACGCGGGGAGCTGTTTTTT
>13|TRBV10-3|few|TRBJ2-7|-
CAISPSDSYEQYF
TGTGCCATCTCACCTTCGGACTCCTACGAGCAGTACTTC
>13|TRBV7-9|-|TRBJ1-1|-
CASSRWGNTEAFF
TGTGCCAGCAGCCGTTGGGGGAACACTGAAGCTTTCTTT
>12|TRBV29-1|few|TRBJ1-5|-
CSVVEGNQPQHF
TGCAGCGTTGTGGAGGGGAATCAGCCCCAGCATTTT
>15|TRBV6-6|-|TRBJ2-1|TRBD2
CASSPSGRSYNEQFF
TGTGCCAGCAGCCCTAGCGGGAGGTCGTACAATGAGCAGTTCTTC
>15|TRBV10-3|few|TRBJ1-4|TRBD1
CAISQIQGSGEKLFF
TGTGCCATCAGCCAGATACAGGGGAGTGGCGAAAAACTGTTTTTT
>13|TRBV18|few|TRBJ2-7|-
CASSQQGLYEQYF
TGTGCCAGCTCCCAACAGGGCCTCTACGAGCAGTACTTC
>17|TRBV5-1|-|TRBJ1-2|-
CASSLAIPGVGYYGYTF
TGCGCCAGCAGCTTGGCAATCCCCGGGGTCGGGTACTATGGCTACACCTTC
>17|TRBV4-1|-|TRBJ2-7|-
CASSQATGRSLAYEQYF
TGCGCCAGCAGCCAAGCGACAGGGAGGTCGTTGGCCTACGAGCAGTACTTC
>16|TRBV2|-|TRBJ2-5|TRBD2
CASTQQASGLGETQYF
TGTGCCAGCACCCAGCAGGCTAGCGGGTTGGGGGAGACCCAGTACTTC
>18|TRBV2|-|TRBJ2-6|-
CASTWRQGSNSGANVLTF
TGTGCCAGCACTTGGCGGCAGGGGTCCAACTCTGGGGCCAACGTCCTGACTTTC
>14|TRBV2|-|TRBJ1-1|TRBD1
CASSNEGANTEAFF
TGTGCCAGCAGTAATGAGGGGGCGAACACTGAAGCTTTCTTT
>11|TRBV29-1|-|TRBJ1-1|-
CSVVGYTEAFF
TGCAGCGTTGTTGGGTACACTGAAGCTTTCTTT
>15|TRBV18|-|TRBJ2-1|TRBD2
CASSPSGSSYNEQFF
TGTGCCAGCTCACCAAGCGGGAGCTCCTACAATGAGCAGTTCTTC
>13|TRBV7-9|-|TRBJ2-1|-
CASSLAASGLQFF
TGTGCCAGCAGCTTAGCCGCCTCGGGGTTGCAGTTCTTC
>15|TRBV5-8|few|TRBJ1-5|-
CASSLEIGANQPQHF
TGTGCCAGCAGCTTGGAAATTGGGGCCAATCAGCCCCAGCATTTT
>16|TRBV14|-|TRBJ2-7|TRBD2
CASSSPGGPSSYEQYF
TGTGCCAGCAGCTCGCCGGGAGGTCCTAGCTCCTACGAGCAGTACTTC
>15|TRBV4-1|few|TRBJ2-7|TRBD1
CASRGWGQRNHEQYF
TGCGCCAGCCGTGGGTGGGGACAGAGGAACCACGAGCAGTACTTC
>15|TRBV6-5|few|TRBJ2-5|TRBD2
CASRSAGGPVETQYF
TGTGCCAGCAGGAGTGCGGGAGGGCCGGTCGAGACCCAGTACTTC
>14|TRBV7-9|-|TRBJ1-4|-
CASSHTPPREKLFF
TGTGCCAGCAGCCACACACCCCCGCGGGAAAAACTGTTTTTT
>13|TRBV1|-|TRBJ2-3|-
CTRGTRGPDTQYF
TGCACCAGAGGGACTAGAGGCCCAGATACGCAGTATTTT
>13|TRBV5-1|few|TRBJ2-5|-
CASSPNRAETQYF
TGCGCCAGCAGCCCGAACAGGGCTGAGACCCAGTACTTC
>15|TRBV5-6|few|TRBJ1-4|-
CASSPEGPGNEKLFF
TGTGCCAGCAGCCCCGAGGGACCCGGGAATGAAAAACTGTTTTTT